The T cell receptor beta chain under discussion was sequenced for a study of early T cells in non-severe SARS-CoV-2 infection. Unique molecular identifiers (one per individual cDNA molecule) were attached. MiXCR, applied by TCRdb to the 5' RACE reads, yields one record per CDR3 protein. This sample has nearly 90,000 distinct CDR3 sequences, with approximately 14% found just once. Germline-derived CDR1 and CDR2 are SEHNR and FQNEAQ (reference sequence). This CDR3 region has 13 residues. V gave up 8 bases and J gave up 1 base, with 12 bases separating them. The chain joins TRBV7-9 to TRBJ2-7, with D possibly TRBD2 on 6 matching bases. The specimen sequenced was whole blood. The sequence was collected from an adult who was a healthcare worker with PCR-confirmed SARS-CoV-2 infection or an uninfected control (not recorded which). In nucleotides, the CDR3 is TGTGCCAGCCGGGACTTGTCTTCCTACGAGCAGTACTTC. Its translation: CASRDLSSYEQYF.